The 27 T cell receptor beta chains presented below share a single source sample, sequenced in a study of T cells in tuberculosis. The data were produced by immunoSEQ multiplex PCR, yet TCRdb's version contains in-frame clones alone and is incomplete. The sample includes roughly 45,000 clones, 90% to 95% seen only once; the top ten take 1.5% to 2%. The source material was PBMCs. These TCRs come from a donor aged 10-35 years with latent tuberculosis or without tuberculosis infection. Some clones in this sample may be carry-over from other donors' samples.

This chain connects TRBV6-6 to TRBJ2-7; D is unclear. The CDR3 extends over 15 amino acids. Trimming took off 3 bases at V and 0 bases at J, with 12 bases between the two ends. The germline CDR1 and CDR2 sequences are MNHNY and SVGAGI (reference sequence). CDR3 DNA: TGTGCCAGCAGTTATACGATGAGTAGCTCCTACGAGCAGTACTTC. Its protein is CASSYTMSSSYEQYF.

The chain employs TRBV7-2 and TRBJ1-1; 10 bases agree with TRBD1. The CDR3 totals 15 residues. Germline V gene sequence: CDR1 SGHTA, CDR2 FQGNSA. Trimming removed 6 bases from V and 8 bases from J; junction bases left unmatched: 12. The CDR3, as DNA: TGTGCCAGCAGAACCGTTAGACAGGGGGCCTCCGAAGCTTTCTTT. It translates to CASRTVRQGASEAFF.

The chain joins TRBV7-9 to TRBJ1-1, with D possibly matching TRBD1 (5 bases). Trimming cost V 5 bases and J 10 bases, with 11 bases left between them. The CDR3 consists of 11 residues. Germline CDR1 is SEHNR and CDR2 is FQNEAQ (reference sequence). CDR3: CASSHDRGAFF. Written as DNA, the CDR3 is TGTGCCAGCAGCCACGACAGAGGAGCTTTCTTT.

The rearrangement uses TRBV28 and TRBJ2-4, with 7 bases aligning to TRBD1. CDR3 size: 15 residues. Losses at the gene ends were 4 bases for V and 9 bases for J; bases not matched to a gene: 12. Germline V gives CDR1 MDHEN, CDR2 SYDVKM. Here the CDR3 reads CASSSQEGGWTIQYF. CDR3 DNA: TGTGCCAGCAGTTCCCAGGAAGGGGGCTGGACCATTCAGTACTTC.

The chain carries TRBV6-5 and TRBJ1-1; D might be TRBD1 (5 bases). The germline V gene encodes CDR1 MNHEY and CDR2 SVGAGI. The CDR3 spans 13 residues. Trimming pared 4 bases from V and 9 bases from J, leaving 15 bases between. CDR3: CASSWGRVGKAFF. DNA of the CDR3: TGTGCCAGCAGTTGGGGCAGGGTAGGAAAAGCTTTCTTT.

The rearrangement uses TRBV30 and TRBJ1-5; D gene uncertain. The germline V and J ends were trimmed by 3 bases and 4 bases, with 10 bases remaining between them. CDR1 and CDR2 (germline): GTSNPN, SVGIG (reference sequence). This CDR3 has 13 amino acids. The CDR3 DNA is TGTGCCTGGAGCCCAGGCATAAATCAGCCCCAGCATTTT. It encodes CAWSPGINQPQHF.

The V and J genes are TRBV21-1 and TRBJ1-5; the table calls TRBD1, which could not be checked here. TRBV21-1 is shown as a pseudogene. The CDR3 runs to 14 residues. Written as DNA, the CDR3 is TGTGCCAGCAGCTCCGAAGGGGTAGGACAGCCCCAGCATTTT. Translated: CASSSEGVGQPQHF.

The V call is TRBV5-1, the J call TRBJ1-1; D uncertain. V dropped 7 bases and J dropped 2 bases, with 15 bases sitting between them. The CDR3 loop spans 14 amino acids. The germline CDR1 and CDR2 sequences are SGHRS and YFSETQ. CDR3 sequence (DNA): TGCGCCAGCGCCGACCCTTCAGGAAACACTGAAGCTTTCTTT. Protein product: CASADPSGNTEAFF.

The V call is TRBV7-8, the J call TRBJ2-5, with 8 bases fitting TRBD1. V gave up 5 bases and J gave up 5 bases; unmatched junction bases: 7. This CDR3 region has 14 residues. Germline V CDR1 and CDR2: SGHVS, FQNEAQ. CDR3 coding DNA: TGTGCCAGCAGCGCCACAGGGGGAGTCGAGACCCAGTACTTC. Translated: CASSATGGVETQYF.

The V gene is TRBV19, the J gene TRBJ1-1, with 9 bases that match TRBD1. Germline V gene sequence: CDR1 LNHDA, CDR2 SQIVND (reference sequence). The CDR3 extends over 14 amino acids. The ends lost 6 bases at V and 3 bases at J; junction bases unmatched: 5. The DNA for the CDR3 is TGTGCCAGTAGGGTTTGGGACAGGGACACTGAAGCTTTCTTT. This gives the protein CASRVWDRDTEAFF.

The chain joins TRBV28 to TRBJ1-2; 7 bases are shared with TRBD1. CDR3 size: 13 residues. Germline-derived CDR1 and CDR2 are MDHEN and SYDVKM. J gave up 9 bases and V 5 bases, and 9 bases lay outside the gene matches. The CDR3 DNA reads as TGTGCCAGCAGTGCCCTCCAGGGACAGAGCTACACCTTC. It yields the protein CASSALQGQSYTF.

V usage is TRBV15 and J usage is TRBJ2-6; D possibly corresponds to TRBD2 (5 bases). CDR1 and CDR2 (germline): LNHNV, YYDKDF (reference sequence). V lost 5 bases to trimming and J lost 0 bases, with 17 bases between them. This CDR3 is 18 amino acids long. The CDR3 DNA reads TGTGCCACCAGCGCCCCCGGGGTCAGAGACTCTGGGGCCAACGTCCTGACTTTC. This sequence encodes CATSAPGVRDSGANVLTF.

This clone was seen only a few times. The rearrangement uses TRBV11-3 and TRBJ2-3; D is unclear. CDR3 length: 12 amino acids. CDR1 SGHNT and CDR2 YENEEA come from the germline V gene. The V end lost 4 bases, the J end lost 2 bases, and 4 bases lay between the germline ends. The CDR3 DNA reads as TGTGCCAGCAGCTCCCACACAGATACGCAGTATTTT. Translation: CASSSHTDTQYF.

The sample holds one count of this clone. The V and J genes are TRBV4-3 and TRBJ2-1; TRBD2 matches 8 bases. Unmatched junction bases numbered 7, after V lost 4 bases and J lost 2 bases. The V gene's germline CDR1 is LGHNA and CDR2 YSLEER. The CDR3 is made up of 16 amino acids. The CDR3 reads CASSRLLAATYNEQFF. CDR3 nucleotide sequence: TGCGCCAGCAGCCGCCTACTAGCGGCTACCTACAATGAGCAGTTCTTC.

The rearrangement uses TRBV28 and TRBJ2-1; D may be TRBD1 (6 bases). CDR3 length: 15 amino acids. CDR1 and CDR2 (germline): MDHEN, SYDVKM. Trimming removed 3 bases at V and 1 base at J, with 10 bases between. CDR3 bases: TGTGCCAGCAGTTTGACAGGAAAGTCCTACAATGAGCAGTTCTTC. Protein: CASSLTGKSYNEQFF. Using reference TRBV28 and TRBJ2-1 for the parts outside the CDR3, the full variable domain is DVKVTQSSRYLVKRTGEKVFLECVQDMDHENMFWYRQDPGLGLRLIYFSYDVKMKEKGDIPEGYSVSREKKERFSLILESASTNQTSMYLCASSLTGKSYNEQFFGPGTRLTVL.

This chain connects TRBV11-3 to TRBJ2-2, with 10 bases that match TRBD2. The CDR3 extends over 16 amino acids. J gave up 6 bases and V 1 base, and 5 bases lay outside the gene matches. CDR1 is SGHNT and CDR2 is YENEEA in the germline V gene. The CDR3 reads CASSLVLAGDSGELFF. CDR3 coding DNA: TGTGCCAGCAGCTTAGTCCTAGCGGGAGATTCCGGGGAGCTGTTTTTT.

The CDR3 is CASGTGGWQPQHF. CDR3 bases: TGCGCCAGCGGGACAGGGGGATGGCAGCCCCAGCATTTT. This chain joins TRBV10-2 and TRBJ1-5, with TRBD1 matching 11 bases. The CDR3 loop spans 13 amino acids. The ends lost 8 bases at V and 7 bases at J; junction bases unmatched: 4. The germline gives CDR1 WSHSY, CDR2 SAAADI.

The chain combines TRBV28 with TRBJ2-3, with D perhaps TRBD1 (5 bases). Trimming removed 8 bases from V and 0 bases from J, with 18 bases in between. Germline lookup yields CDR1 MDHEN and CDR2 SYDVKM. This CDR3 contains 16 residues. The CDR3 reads CASASTMDISTDTQYF. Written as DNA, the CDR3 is TGTGCCAGCGCCTCAACCATGGACATTAGCACAGATACGCAGTATTTT.

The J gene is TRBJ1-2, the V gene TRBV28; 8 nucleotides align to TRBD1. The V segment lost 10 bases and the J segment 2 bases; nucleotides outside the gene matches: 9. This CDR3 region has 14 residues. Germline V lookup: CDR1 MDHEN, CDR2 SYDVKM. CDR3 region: CAILMTGANYGYTF. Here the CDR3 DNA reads TGTGCCATCTTAATGACAGGGGCGAACTATGGCTACACCTTC.

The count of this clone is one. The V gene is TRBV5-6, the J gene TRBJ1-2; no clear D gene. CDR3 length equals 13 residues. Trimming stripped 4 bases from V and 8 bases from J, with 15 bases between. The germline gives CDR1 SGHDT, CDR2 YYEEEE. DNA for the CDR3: TGTGCCAGCAGCGGCGGACGGGGAACGGGCTACACCTTC. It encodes CASSGGRGTGYTF.

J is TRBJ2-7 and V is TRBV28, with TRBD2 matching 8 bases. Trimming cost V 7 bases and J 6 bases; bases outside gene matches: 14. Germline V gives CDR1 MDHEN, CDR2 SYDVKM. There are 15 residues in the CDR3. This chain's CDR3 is CASISTDGLAGEQYF. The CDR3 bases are TGTGCCAGCATCTCCACGGACGGCCTAGCGGGCGAGCAGTACTTC.

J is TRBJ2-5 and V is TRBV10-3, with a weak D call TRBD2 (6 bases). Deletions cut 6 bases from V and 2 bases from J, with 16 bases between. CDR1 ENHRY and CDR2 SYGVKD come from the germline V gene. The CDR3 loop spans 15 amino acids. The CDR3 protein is CAIREGLRDQETQYF. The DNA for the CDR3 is TGTGCCATCAGGGAGGGGCTACGGGATCAAGAGACCCAGTACTTC.

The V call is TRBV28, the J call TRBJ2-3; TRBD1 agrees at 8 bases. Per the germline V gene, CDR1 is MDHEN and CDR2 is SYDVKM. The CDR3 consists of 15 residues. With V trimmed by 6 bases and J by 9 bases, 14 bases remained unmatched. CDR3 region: CASSQRTGMARTQYF. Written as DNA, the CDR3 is TGTGCCAGCAGCCAGAGGACAGGGATGGCGAGGACGCAGTATTTT.

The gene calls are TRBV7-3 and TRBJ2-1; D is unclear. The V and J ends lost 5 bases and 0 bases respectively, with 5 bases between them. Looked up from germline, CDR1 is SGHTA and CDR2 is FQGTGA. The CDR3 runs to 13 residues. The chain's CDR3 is CASSPSSYNEQFF. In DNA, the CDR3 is TGTGCCAGCAGCCCGAGCTCCTACAATGAGCAGTTCTTC.

CDR3: CASSSGYNEQFF. The CDR3 bases are TGTGCCAGCAGCTCAGGGTACAATGAGCAGTTCTTC. The rearrangement uses TRBV5-6 and TRBJ2-1; the D gene is possibly TRBD1 (5 bases). Germline V lookup: CDR1 SGHDT, CDR2 YYEEEE. V lost 3 bases to trimming and J lost 4 bases, with 5 bases between them. The CDR3 has 12 amino acids.

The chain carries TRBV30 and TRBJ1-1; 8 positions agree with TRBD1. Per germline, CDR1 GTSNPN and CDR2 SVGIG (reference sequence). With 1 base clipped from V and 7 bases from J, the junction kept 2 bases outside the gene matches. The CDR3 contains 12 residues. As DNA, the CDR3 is TGTGCCTGGAGTGGGACAGGGCTTGAAGCTTTCTTT. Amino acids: CAWSGTGLEAFF.

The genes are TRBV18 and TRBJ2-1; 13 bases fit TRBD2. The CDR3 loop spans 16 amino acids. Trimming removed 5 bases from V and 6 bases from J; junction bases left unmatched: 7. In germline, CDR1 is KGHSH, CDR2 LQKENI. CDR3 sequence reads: CASSTTSGRASNEQFF. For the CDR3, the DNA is TGTGCCAGCTCAACAACTAGCGGGAGGGCAAGCAATGAGCAGTTCTTC.